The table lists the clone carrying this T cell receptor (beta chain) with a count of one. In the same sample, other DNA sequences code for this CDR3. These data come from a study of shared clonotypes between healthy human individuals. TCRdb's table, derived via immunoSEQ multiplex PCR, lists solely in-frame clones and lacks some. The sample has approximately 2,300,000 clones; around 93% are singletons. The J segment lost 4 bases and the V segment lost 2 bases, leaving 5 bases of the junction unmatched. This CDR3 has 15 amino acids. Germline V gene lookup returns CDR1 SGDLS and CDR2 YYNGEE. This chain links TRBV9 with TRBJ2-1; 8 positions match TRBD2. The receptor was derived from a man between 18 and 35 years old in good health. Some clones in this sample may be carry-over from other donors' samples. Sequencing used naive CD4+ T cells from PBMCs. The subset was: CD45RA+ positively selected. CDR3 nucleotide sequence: TGTGCCAGCAGCGTGGATCTAGCGGGTTACAATGAGCAGTTCTTC. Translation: CASSVDLAGYNEQFF. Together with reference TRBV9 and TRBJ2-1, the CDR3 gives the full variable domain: DSGVTQTPKHLITATGQRVTLRCSPRSGDLSVYWYQQSLDQGLQFLIQYYNGEERAKGNILERFSAQQFPDLHSELNLSSLELGDSALYFCASSVDLAGYNEQFFGPGTRLTVL.